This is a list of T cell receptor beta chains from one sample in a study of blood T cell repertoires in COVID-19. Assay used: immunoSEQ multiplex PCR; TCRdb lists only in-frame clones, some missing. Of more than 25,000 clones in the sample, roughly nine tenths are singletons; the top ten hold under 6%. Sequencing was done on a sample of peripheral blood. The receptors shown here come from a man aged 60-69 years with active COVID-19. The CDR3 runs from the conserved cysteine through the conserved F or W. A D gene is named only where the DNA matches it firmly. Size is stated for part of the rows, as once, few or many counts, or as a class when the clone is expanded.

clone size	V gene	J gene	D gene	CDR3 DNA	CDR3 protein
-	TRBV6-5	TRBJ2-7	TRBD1	TGTGCCAGCAGCTCCGACAGGGGGCTAAACGAGCAGTACTTC	CASSSDRGLNEQYF
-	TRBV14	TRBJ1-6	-	TGTGCCAGCAGCCAAGACCGTCTAAAGCTCCGTTCACCCCTCCACTTT	CASSQDRLKLRSPLHF
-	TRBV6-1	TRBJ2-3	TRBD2	TGTGCCAGCAGTGGATTTGTGGCGGGGGGCACAGATACGCAGTATTTT	CASSGFVAGGTDTQYF
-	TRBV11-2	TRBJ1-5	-	TGTGCCAGCAGCTTAGGAGGGTTTGGAAATCAGCCCCAGCATTTT	CASSLGGFGNQPQHF
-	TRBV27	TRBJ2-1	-	TGTGCCAGCAGTTCCCAGGGTAAGGCCTACAATGAGCAGTTCTTC	CASSSQGKAYNEQFF
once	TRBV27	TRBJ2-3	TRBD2	TGTGCCAGCAGCCACCGTTGGAGCGGGGAAATCACAGATACGCAGTATTTT	CASSHRWSGEITDTQYF
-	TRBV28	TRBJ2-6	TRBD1	TGTGCCAGCAGGCCACAGGGGCACGGGGCCAACGTCCTGACTTTC	CASRPQGHGANVLTF
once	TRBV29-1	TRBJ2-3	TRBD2	TGCAGCGTTGCCACTAGCGGGGCTAGCACAGATACGCAGTATTTT	CSVATSGASTDTQYF
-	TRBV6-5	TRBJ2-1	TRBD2	TGTGCCAGTAGGCGGGGGGACCCCTACAATGAGCAGTTCTTC	CASRRGDPYNEQFF
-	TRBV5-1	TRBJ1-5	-	TGCGCCAGCAGCCCGGTCGCAGGAAGCAATCAGCCCCAGCATTTT	CASSPVAGSNQPQHF
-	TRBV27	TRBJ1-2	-	TGTGCCAGCAGTTTAGCGCAGGGAAGAGGCTACACCTTC	CASSLAQGRGYTF